This TCR beta chain was documented in a study of naive and memory T cell subsets. Two oligonucleotides, mixed equimolar, formed the beta constant-region primer covering TRBC1 and TRBC2. TCRdb called the UMI-ligation and nested PCR reads again in MiXCR, with one record for every CDR3 protein. The sample has over 75,000 distinct CDR3 sequences; about an eighth are singletons. The trim removed 6 bases at V and 4 bases at J, leaving 9 bases unmatched. CDR3 length: 15 residues. This clonotype was recorded a few times. Four subsets defined by CD45RA and CD27 were sorted after CD3, CD4, CD8 and live/dead staining.

The chain uses TRBV12-3 or TRBV12-4 and TRBJ2-1; TRBD1 matches 7 bases. The sequenced sample was central memory CD4+ T cells from blood. The source is a human donor in good health. CDR3 sequence: CASSRGQVTYNEQFF. The CDR3 DNA is TGTGCCAGCAGCCGAGGACAGGTTACTTACAATGAGCAGTTCTTC.